Listed below are T cell receptor beta chains from one sample, sequenced in a study of cytomegalovirus exposure and HLA in healthy donors. Repertoires were generated with immunoSEQ multiplex PCR, while TCRdb's copy carries only in-frame clones and drops some. The profile covers 50,000 to 55,000 clones, with approximately 70% appearing a single time and around 21% taken by the ten largest. The sample was PBMCs. The source is a woman between 45 and 65 years old in good health and CMV-seropositive. Both conserved end residues are part of each CDR3. A D gene is named only where the DNA matches it firmly. Some rows mark clone size as missing; the rest say once, few, many or name a class of expanded clone.

j_call clone_size d_call v_call cdr3_aa cdr3_nt
TRBJ2-1 NA NA TRBV29-1 CSVGSRLNLNEQFF TGCAGCGTTGGGTCGCGTCTGAATCTCAATGAGCAGTTCTTC
TRBJ2-3 NA NA TRBV2 CASSDQGLRTDTQYF TGTGCCAGCAGTGATCAGGGGCTGCGCACAGATACGCAGTATTTT
TRBJ1-3 NA NA TRBV5-4 CASSMESSGNTIYF TGTGCCAGCAGCATGGAGAGCTCTGGAAACACCATATATTTT
TRBJ2-1 NA TRBD1 TRBV5-4 CASSSYRGQGEQFF TGTGCCAGCAGCTCTTACAGGGGGCAGGGTGAGCAGTTCTTC
TRBJ2-7 once TRBD2 TRBV7-2 CASSTISSGRSYEQYF TGTGCCAGCAGCACTATTTCTAGCGGGCGGAGCTACGAGCAGTACTTC
TRBJ2-3 NA NA TRBV2 CASSERTGHRTDTQYF TGTGCCAGCAGTGAACGCACAGGGCACCGAACAGATACGCAGTATTTT
TRBJ1-1 NA NA TRBV18 CASSPNPPTRNTEAFF TGTGCCAGCTCACCCAATCCGCCGACAAGGAACACTGAAGCTTTCTTT
TRBJ2-5 once NA TRBV5-1 CASSPTPRASQYF TGCGCCAGCAGCCCCACCCCTAGAGCTAGCCAGTACTTC
TRBJ1-5 NA NA TRBV10-3 CAISESGSALPSSNQPQHF TGTGCCATCAGTGAGTCGGGCAGTGCCCTACCTTCCAGCAATCAGCCCCAGCATTTT
TRBJ1-3 once TRBD1 TRBV6-1 CASQRQGNTIYF TGTGCCAGCCAGAGACAGGGGAACACCATATATTTT
TRBJ1-2 NA NA TRBV19 CASSIEDNVNYGYTF TGTGCCAGTAGTATAGAGGACAACGTTAACTATGGCTACACCTTC
TRBJ2-7 once NA TRBV7-9 CASSPPGDEQYF TGTGCCAGCAGCCCCCCAGGGGACGAGCAGTACTTC
TRBJ2-3 NA TRBD2 TRBV28 CASRPAGLGWDTQYF TGTGCCAGCAGGCCAGCGGGGCTCGGATGGGATACGCAGTATTTT
TRBJ1-1 NA NA TRBV18 CASSPGTKGDTEAFF TGTGCCAGCTCACCCGGAACAAAAGGGGACACTGAAGCTTTCTTT
TRBJ1-2 NA NA TRBV6-1 CASRIGQNYGYTF TGTGCCAGCAGGATAGGACAGAACTATGGCTACACCTTC
TRBJ2-7 NA NA TRBV7-3 CASSLIGESSYEQYF TGTGCCAGCAGCTTAATAGGGGAAAGCTCCTACGAGCAGTACTTC
TRBJ1-1 few NA TRBV4-3 CASSQDLFMNTEAFF TGCGCCAGCAGCCAAGATCTATTTATGAACACTGAAGCTTTCTTT
TRBJ2-1 few NA TRBV7-9 CASSLGRQGIGEQFF TGTGCCAGCAGCTTAGGTCGGCAGGGGATTGGGGAGCAGTTCTTC
TRBJ1-2 NA TRBD1 TRBV6-1 CASSEAVDRGPYGYTF TGTGCCAGCAGTGAAGCAGTCGACAGGGGGCCCTATGGCTACACCTTC
TRBJ1-2 NA NA TRBV2 CASSDLQNYGYTF TGTGCCAGCAGTGATTTACAGAACTATGGCTACACCTTC
TRBJ1-2 NA NA TRBV6-5 CASSPTRVNYGYTF TGTGCCAGCAGCCCCACGCGGGTTAACTATGGCTACACCTTC
TRBJ2-1 few NA TRBV19 CASSIYQGSEQFF TGTGCCAGTAGTATTTATCAGGGTTCTGAGCAGTTCTTC
TRBJ2-4 NA TRBD2 TRBV4-3 CASSQESSGGYENIQYF TGCGCCAGCAGCCAAGAGTCTAGCGGGGGGTACGAAAACATTCAGTACTTC
TRBJ2-1 NA NA TRBV7-3 CASSPLDRGEQFF TGTGCCAGCAGCCCCCTGGACCGGGGTGAGCAGTTCTTC
TRBJ2-7 NA NA TRBV19 CASTPSGGTAYYEQYF TGTGCCAGTACTCCATCCGGAGGGACGGCCTACTACGAGCAGTACTTC
TRBJ2-7 NA TRBD2 TRBV7-2 CASSFSGARTYEQYF TGTGCCAGCAGCTTCAGCGGGGCACGAACCTACGAGCAGTACTTC
TRBJ2-3 NA TRBD2 TRBV19 CASRTGRGGTDTQYF TGTGCCAGTCGCACGGGCCGGGGGGGCACAGATACGCAGTATTTT
TRBJ2-2 NA TRBD2 TRBV4-1 CASSQIAGVFPELFF TGCGCCAGCAGCCAGATAGCGGGAGTGTTCCCGGAGCTGTTTTTT
TRBJ2-3 NA TRBD2 TRBV6-4 CASSPGLAGLDTQYF TGTGCCAGCAGCCCGGGACTAGCGGGGTTAGATACGCAGTATTTT
TRBJ2-5 NA TRBD2 TRBV18 CASSPPALAGGTETQYF TGTGCCAGCTCACCACCGGCACTAGCGGGAGGTACAGAGACCCAGTACTTC
TRBJ2-1 NA TRBD2 TRBV11-3 CASSDDSGDNEQFF TGTGCCAGCAGTGACGATAGCGGGGACAATGAGCAGTTCTTC
TRBJ1-5 NA TRBD1 TRBV19 CASSIRGDRVRDQPQHF TGTGCCAGTAGTATTAGGGGGGACAGGGTTAGAGATCAGCCCCAGCATTTT
TRBJ1-3 NA NA TRBV1 CTSSQVAGRTVSHSGNTIYF TGCACCAGCAGCCAAGTGGCTGGGAGGACGGTGTCGCACTCTGGAAACACCATATATTTT